This T cell receptor (beta chain) comes out of a study of CD8+ T cells in alopecia areata. Across the whole study: Once tofacitinib had been taken for 6 to 18 months, 6 months off drug followed.

Broader study findings: Sequencing of scalp samples also captures resident alphabeta T cells of normal skin. Scalp clonality, together with expanded CD8+ clones among the top 100, fell significantly with tofacitinib.

This clone was seen a handful of times. Its antigen remains unidentified. This specimen includes other DNA sequences encoding the same CDR3. cDNA serving as the sequencing template came from extracted, reverse transcribed RNA. Data came from immunoSEQ multiplex PCR; TCRdb stores just in-frame clones and leaves some out. The sample consists of 120,000 or so clones, 61% of them appearing once. Treatment: oral pan-JAK inhibitor, 5-10 mg twice daily. Germline trimming cut 1 base from V and 2 bases from J; bases unmatched to any gene: 3. The CDR3 spans 14 residues. Germline CDR1 GTSNPN, CDR2 SVGIG (reference sequence).

The TCR comes from a human donor with alopecia areata. Sequences were derived from CD4+ T cells sorted from blood, sampled at week 4, from a patient treated with tofacitinib. The V call is TRBV30, the J call TRBJ2-5; TRBD2 matches at 8 bases. DNA of the CDR3: TGTGCCTGGAGTGCTAGCGGGTCACAAGAGACCCAGTACTTC. Amino acids: CAWSASGSQETQYF.